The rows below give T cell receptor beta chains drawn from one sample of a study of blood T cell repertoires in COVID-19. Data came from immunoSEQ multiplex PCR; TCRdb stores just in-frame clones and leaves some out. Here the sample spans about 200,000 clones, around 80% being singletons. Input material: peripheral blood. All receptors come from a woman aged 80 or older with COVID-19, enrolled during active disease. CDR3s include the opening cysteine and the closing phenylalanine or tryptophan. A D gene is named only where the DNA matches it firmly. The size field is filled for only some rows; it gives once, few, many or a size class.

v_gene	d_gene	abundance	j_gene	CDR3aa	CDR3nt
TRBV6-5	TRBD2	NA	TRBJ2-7	CASSPGLAGFEQYF	TGTGCCAGCAGCCCCGGACTAGCGGGATTTGAGCAGTACTTC
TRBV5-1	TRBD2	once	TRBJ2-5	CASGQAGGSEETQYF	TGCGCCAGCGGGCAAGCGGGAGGGTCCGAGGAGACCCAGTACTTC
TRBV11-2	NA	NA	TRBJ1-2	CASSSARGDYGYTF	TGTGCCAGCAGCTCCGCCCGGGGGGATTATGGCTACACCTTC
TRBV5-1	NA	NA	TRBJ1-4	CASSLQGLPNEKLFF	TGCGCCAGCAGCCTGCAGGGGCTGCCTAATGAAAAACTGTTTTTT
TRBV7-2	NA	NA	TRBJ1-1	CASSFPRERYTEAFF	TGTGCCAGCAGCTTTCCGAGGGAAAGGTACACTGAAGCTTTCTTT
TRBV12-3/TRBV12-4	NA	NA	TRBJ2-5	CASSFLAEETQYF	TGTGCCAGCAGTTTTTTGGCTGAAGAGACCCAGTACTTC
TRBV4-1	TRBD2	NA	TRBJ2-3	CASSPLLASSTDTQYF	TGCGCCAGCAGCCCGTTACTAGCGTCTAGCACAGATACGCAGTATTTT
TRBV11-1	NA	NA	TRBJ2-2	CASSLAGATGELFF	TGTGCCAGCAGCTTAGCGGGAGCAACCGGGGAGCTGTTTTTT
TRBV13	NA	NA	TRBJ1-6	CASSYNGQGSPLHF	TGTGCCAGCAGCTATAACGGGCAGGGTTCACCCCTCCACTTT
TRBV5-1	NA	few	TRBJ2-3	CASTFGRGTDTQYF	TGCGCCAGCACCTTCGGGAGAGGCACAGATACGCAGTATTTT
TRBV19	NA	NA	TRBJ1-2	CASSPSQARYGYTF	TGTGCCAGTAGTCCCTCGCAGGCAAGATATGGCTACACCTTC
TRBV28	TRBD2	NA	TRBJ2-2	CASSLDGLAENTGELFF	TGTGCCAGCAGTTTAGACGGTCTAGCGGAGAACACCGGGGAGCTGTTTTTT
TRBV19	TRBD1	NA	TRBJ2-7	CASSRRDREYEQYF	TGTGCCAGTAGCCGCCGGGACAGGGAATACGAGCAGTACTTC
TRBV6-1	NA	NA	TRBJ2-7	CASSPQGYEQYF	TGTGCCAGCAGTCCACAGGGCTACGAGCAGTACTTC
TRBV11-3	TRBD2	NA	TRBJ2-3	CASSLGAGGTDTQYF	TGTGCCAGCAGCTTGGGAGCGGGAGGCACAGATACGCAGTATTTT
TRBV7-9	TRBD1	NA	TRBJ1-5	CAGNRDREGQPQHF	TGTGCCGGTAACCGGGACAGGGAGGGTCAGCCCCAGCATTTT
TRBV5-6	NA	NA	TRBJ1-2	CASSLARSNYGYTF	TGTGCCAGCAGCTTGGCCCGGAGTAACTATGGCTACACCTTC
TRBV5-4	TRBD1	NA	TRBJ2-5	CASSFADRGETQYF	TGTGCCAGCAGCTTCGCGGACAGGGGGGAGACCCAGTACTTC
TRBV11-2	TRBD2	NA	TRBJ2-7	CASSPVGRASSYEQYF	TGTGCCAGCAGCCCAGTGGGGAGGGCGTCCTCCTACGAGCAGTACTTC
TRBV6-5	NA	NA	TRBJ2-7	CASSFTLGGYEQYF	TGTGCCAGCAGTTTTACCTTGGGGGGCTACGAGCAGTACTTC
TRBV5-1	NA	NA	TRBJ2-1	CASSPDTYNEQFF	TGCGCCAGCAGCCCGGACACATACAATGAGCAGTTCTTC
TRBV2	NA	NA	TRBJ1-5	CASSMDRTSQPQHF	TGTGCCAGCAGCATGGACAGAACGTCTCAGCCCCAGCATTTT
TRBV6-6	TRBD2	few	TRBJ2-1	CASSYPERGRAYQFF	TGTGCCAGCAGTTACCCGGAAAGAGGGAGGGCATATCAGTTCTTC
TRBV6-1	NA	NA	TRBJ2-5	CASSEAGSFGETQYF	TGTGCCAGCAGTGAAGCCGGATCCTTCGGGGAGACCCAGTACTTC
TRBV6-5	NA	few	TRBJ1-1	CASSYSSGGVTEAFF	TGTGCCAGCAGTTACTCTTCTGGAGGGGTCACTGAAGCTTTCTTT
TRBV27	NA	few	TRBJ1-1	CASGRGLELHTEAFF	TGTGCCAGCGGGAGGGGCCTGGAACTCCACACTGAAGCTTTCTTT
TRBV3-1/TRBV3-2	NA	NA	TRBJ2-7	CASSQGAGLYEQYF	TGTGCCAGCAGCCAAGGGGCGGGACTCTACGAGCAGTACTTC
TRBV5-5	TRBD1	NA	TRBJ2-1	CASSWGAPGQGLF	TGTGCCAGCAGCTGGGGGGCACCGGGACAGGGCCTCTTC
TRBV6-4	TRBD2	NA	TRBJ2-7	CASSPGLGNYAQYF	TGTGCCAGCAGTCCCGGACTAGGGAACTACGCGCAGTACTTC
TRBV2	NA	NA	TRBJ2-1	CASRLDAGSSYNEQFF	TGTGCCAGCAGACTAGATGCGGGGAGCTCCTACAATGAGCAGTTCTTC
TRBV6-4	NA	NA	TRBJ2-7	CASSREAGGAYEQYF	TGTGCCAGCAGCCGGGAGGCAGGGGGCGCCTACGAGCAGTACTTC
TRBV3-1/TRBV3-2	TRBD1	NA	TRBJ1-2	CASSLLQGDYGYTF	TGTGCCAGCAGCCTGCTCCAGGGGGACTATGGCTACACCTTC
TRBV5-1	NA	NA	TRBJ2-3	CASRSGTDTQYF	TGCGCCAGCAGGTCTGGGACTGATACGCAGTATTTT
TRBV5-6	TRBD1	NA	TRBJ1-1	CASSSDRAATEAFF	TGTGCCAGCAGCTCGGACAGGGCCGCCACTGAAGCTTTCTTT
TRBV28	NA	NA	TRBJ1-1	CASSSHIRERTEAFF	TGTGCCAGCAGTTCCCATATCAGGGAACGAACTGAAGCTTTCTTT
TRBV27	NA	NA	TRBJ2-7	CASSFNRDSYEQYF	TGTGCCAGCAGTTTCAACAGGGACTCCTACGAGCAGTACTTC
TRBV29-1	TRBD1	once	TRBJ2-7	CSVDVGQGVEQYF	TGCAGCGTTGATGTTGGACAGGGGGTCGAGCAGTACTTC
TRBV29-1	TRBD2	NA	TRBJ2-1	CSVTKTSGILHNEQFF	TGCAGCGTTACAAAGACTAGCGGGATTCTTCACAATGAGCAGTTCTTC
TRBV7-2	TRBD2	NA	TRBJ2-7	CASSFRLAGVEQYF	TGTGCCAGCAGCTTCCGACTAGCGGGGGTCGAGCAGTACTTC
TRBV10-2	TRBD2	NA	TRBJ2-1	CASRGTGTSGGANVDNEQFF	TGCGCCAGCAGAGGAACAGGGACTAGCGGGGGGGCCAATGTCGACAATGAGCAGTTCTTC
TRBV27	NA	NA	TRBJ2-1	CASSQTPTGSSYNEQFF	TGTGCCAGCAGTCAAACCCCTACAGGGAGCTCCTACAATGAGCAGTTCTTC
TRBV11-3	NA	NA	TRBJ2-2	CASSLAGSGELFF	TGTGCCAGCAGCTTAGCGGGATCCGGGGAGCTGTTTTTT
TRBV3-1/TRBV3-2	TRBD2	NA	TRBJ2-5	CASSQSGTVLAIGETQYF	TGTGCCAGCAGCCAATCCGGTACGGTACTAGCGATAGGAGAGACCCAGTACTTC
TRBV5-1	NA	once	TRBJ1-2	CASSSQGMNYGYTF	TGCGCCAGCAGCTCCCAGGGAATGAACTATGGCTACACCTTC
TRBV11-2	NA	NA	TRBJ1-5	CASSEQEGLGNQPQHF	TGTGCCAGCAGCGAGCAAGAGGGCTTAGGCAATCAGCCCCAGCATTTT
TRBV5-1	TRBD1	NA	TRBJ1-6	CASSLAPQGADSPLHF	TGCGCCAGCAGCTTGGCCCCGCAGGGGGCTGATTCACCCCTCCACTTT
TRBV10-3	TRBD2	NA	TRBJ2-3	CAISGPSGGAADTQYF	TGTGCCATCAGTGGCCCTAGCGGGGGGGCCGCAGATACGCAGTATTTT
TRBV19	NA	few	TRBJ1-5	CASSMAGYDQPQHF	TGTGCCAGTAGTATGGCAGGGTATGATCAGCCCCAGCATTTT
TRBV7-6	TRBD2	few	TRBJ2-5	CASSLSPKSSGTILQETQYF	TGTGCCAGCAGCTTAAGCCCTAAGAGCTCCGGGACTATCCTCCAAGAGACCCAGTACTTC
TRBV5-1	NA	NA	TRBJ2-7	CASSSGGSGYEQYF	TGCGCCAGCAGCTCCGGAGGATCTGGTTACGAGCAGTACTTC
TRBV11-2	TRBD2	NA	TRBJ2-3	CASSLDLTSGRDTQYF	TGTGCCAGCAGCTTAGATCTGACTAGCGGGAGGGATACGCAGTATTTT
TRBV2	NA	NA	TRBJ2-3	CASLLPYTDTQYF	TGTGCCTCCCTACTACCCTACACAGATACGCAGTATTTT
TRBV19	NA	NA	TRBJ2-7	CASSIKLRAREQYF	TGTGCCAGTAGTATAAAACTGAGGGCGAGGGAGCAGTACTTC
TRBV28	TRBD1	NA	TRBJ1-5	CASSLGQGVQPQHF	TGTGCCAGCAGTTTGGGGCAGGGGGTTCAGCCCCAGCATTTT
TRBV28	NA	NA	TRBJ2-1	CASMASLSYNEQFF	TGTGCCAGCATGGCCTCTCTTTCCTACAATGAGCAGTTCTTC
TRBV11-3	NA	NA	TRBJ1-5	CASSETGPKDLTQHF	TGTGCCAGCAGCGAAACAGGTCCCAAGGATCTGACCCAGCATTTT
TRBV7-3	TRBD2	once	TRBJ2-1	CASSLSRRGDEQFF	TGTGCCAGCAGCTTAAGCCGCCGGGGGGATGAGCAGTTCTTC
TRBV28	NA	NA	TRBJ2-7	CASSYSGPYEQYF	TGTGCCAGCAGTTATTCAGGGCCGTACGAGCAGTACTTC
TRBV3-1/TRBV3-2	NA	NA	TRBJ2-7	CASSPGTFSYEQYF	TGTGCCAGCAGCCCGGGAACTTTCTCCTACGAGCAGTACTTC